Each of the 19 T cell receptor beta chains below was sequenced from the same sample in a study of cytomegalovirus exposure and HLA in healthy donors. Profiled with immunoSEQ multiplex PCR; TCRdb holds only in-frame clones, not every one. The sample includes approximately 97,000 clones, about 94% of them seen just once. Sequences were obtained from PBMCs. The receptors come from a woman under 30 in good health and CMV-seronegative.

The V gene is TRBV14, the J gene TRBJ2-3; possible D gene TRBD2, 6 bases. The germline V gene has CDR1 SGHDN and CDR2 FVKESK. The V end lost 3 bases, the J end lost 0 bases, and 13 bases lay between the germline ends. This CDR3 is 16 amino acids long. The CDR3 DNA reads TGTGCCAGCAGCCACGGGACTTATCTTAGCACAGATACGCAGTATTTT. Residues: CASSHGTYLSTDTQYF.

The CDR3, as DNA: TGTGCCACCAGCAGATGGGGACTAGCGGGGGGGGATACGCAGTATTTT. Protein sequence: CATSRWGLAGGDTQYF. The chain has TRBV15 and TRBJ2-3, with 16 bases aligning to TRBD2. CDR1 is LNHNV and CDR2 is YYDKDF in the germline V gene (reference sequence). The V segment lost 2 bases and the J segment 6 bases; nucleotides outside the gene matches: 2. The CDR3 length is 16 residues. Together with reference TRBV15 and TRBJ2-3, the CDR3 gives the full variable domain: DAMVIQNPRYQVTQFGKPVTLSCSQTLNHNVMYWYQQKSSQAPKLLFHYYDKDFNNEADTPDNFQSRRPNTSFCFLDIRSPGLGDTAMYLCATSRWGLAGGDTQYFGPGTRLTVL.

This rearrangement joins TRBV2 to TRBJ2-7; 8 bases agree with TRBD2. CDR1 is SNHLY, CDR2 FYNNEI, per germline. The CDR3 runs 15 residues. J gave up 6 bases and V 7 bases, and 14 bases lay outside the gene matches. CDR3 sequence reads: CASIPEGAGVPEQYF. CDR3 coding DNA: TGTGCCAGCATCCCGGAAGGAGCGGGAGTCCCCGAGCAGTACTTC.

This chain joins TRBV5-6 and TRBJ1-4; 9 positions agree with TRBD1. The length of the CDR3 is 14 residues. The J segment lost 14 bases and the V segment lost 4 bases, leaving 12 bases of the junction unmatched. Looked up from germline, CDR1 is SGHDT and CDR2 is YYEEEE. The DNA of the CDR3 is TGTGCCAGCAGCCTGTCCCGGGACAGGGAAGGGCTGTTTTTT. Residues: CASSLSRDREGLFF.

In nucleotides, the CDR3 is TGCGCCAGCAGCTCCCGGGACAGCACCTTCCAAGAGACCCAGTACTTC. As protein: CASSSRDSTFQETQYF. The chain employs TRBV5-1 and TRBJ2-5, with TRBD1 matching over 7 bases. V trimming: 3 bases; J trimming: 1 base; junction bases outside the gene matches: 9. This CDR3 has 16 residues. Germline-derived CDR1 and CDR2 are SGHRS and YFSETQ.

The J gene is TRBJ1-6, the V gene TRBV30; D is possibly TRBD1 (6 bases). The CDR3 totals 13 residues. Germline values: CDR1 GTSNPN, CDR2 SVGIG (reference sequence). The CDR3 loop reads CIGQKTYNSPLHF. CDR3 bases: TGTATCGGACAGAAAACTTATAATTCACCCCTCCACTTT.

The J gene is TRBJ2-3, the V gene TRBV29-1; a weak D match, TRBD1 (6 bases). There are 15 residues in the CDR3. CDR1 and CDR2 (germline): SQVTM, ANQGSEA. The V and J ends lost 6 bases and 2 bases respectively, with 18 bases between them. This chain's CDR3 is CSVVRGTSDTDTQYF. CDR3 sequence (DNA): TGCAGCGTCGTGAGGGGGACCAGTGACACAGATACGCAGTATTTT.

The chain carries TRBV7-2 and TRBJ2-3; 8 positions agree with TRBD2. Germline CDR1 reads SGHTA; CDR2 reads FQGNSA. J was trimmed by 4 bases and V by 5 bases; bases with no gene match: 11. The CDR3 runs 16 residues. DNA of the CDR3: TGTGCCAGCAGCCCCCGGTTAGCGGGGAAGGCAGATACGCAGTATTTT. It is translated as CASSPRLAGKADTQYF.

A single count supports this clone. J is TRBJ2-7 and V is TRBV5-4; 9 nucleotides align to TRBD1. Germline V gives CDR1 SGHNT, CDR2 YYREEE (reference sequence). The CDR3 runs to 15 residues. V lost 5 bases, J lost 0 bases, and 6 bases stayed unmatched. The CDR3 region is CASSLDRGLSYEQYF. The CDR3 DNA is TGTGCCAGCAGTCTGGACAGGGGCCTCTCCTACGAGCAGTACTTC.

The rearrangement uses TRBV19 and TRBJ1-2; D might be TRBD1 (6 bases). V was clipped by 6 bases and J by 3 bases, with 14 bases between them. Germline V gene sequence: CDR1 LNHDA, CDR2 SQIVND (reference sequence). The CDR3 runs 14 residues. CDR3 amino acids: CASSRMDSHYGYTF. The CDR3 nucleotides read TGTGCCAGTAGCCGAATGGACAGCCACTATGGCTACACCTTC.

The chain has TRBV10-1 and TRBJ1-1, with 7 positions matching TRBD1. The CDR3 sequence is 13 residues long. The junction had 6 bases not matched to a gene; V was cut back by 6 bases and J by 5 bases. Germline V gene data show CDR1 as WNHNN and CDR2 as SYGVQD (reference sequence). The CDR3 loop is CASSNPGGTEAFF. The CDR3 DNA sequence: TGCGCCAGCAGCAATCCAGGGGGGACTGAAGCTTTCTTT.

Here the CDR3 DNA reads TGTGCCTGGAAGGACAGGGGGCCTCAGCCCCAGCATTTT. Protein: CAWKDRGPQPQHF. The V call is TRBV11-2, the J call TRBJ1-5, with 11 bases identical to TRBD1. The trim removed 11 bases at V and 6 bases at J, leaving 6 bases unmatched. Germline V gene data show CDR1 as SGHAT and CDR2 as FQNNGV. This CDR3 is 13 amino acids long.

The CDR3 nucleotides read TGTGCCAGCAGCTTGGAGGGGGTATTAGAAACTGAAGCTTTCTTT. It specifies CASSLEGVLETEAFF. This chain connects TRBV5-4 to TRBJ1-1; D possibly corresponds to TRBD1 (6 bases). CDR1 is SGHNT, CDR2 YYREEE, per germline (reference sequence). Deletions cut 0 bases from V and 5 bases from J, with 14 bases between. This CDR3 spans 15 amino acids.

The gene calls are TRBV7-2 and TRBJ2-7; TRBD2 matches at 7 bases. The V gene end was trimmed by 6 bases and the J gene end by 3 bases; junction bases not matched to a gene: 8. The length of the CDR3 is 14 residues. CDR1 and CDR2 from the germline V gene are SGHTA and FQGNSA. CDR3 bases: TGTGCCAGCAGTCCGTCGACTAGCATCTACGAGCAGTACTTC. Its protein is CASSPSTSIYEQYF.

This sequence joins TRBV7-2 and TRBJ1-2, with 9 bases fitting TRBD1. Germline V gene sequence: CDR1 SGHTA, CDR2 FQGNSA. The trim removed 5 bases at V and 8 bases at J, leaving 9 bases unmatched. This CDR3 comprises 14 residues. The CDR3 loop reads CASSPQTGTGGYTF. Written as DNA, the CDR3 is TGTGCCAGCAGCCCGCAGACCGGGACAGGGGGCTACACCTTC.

The chain uses TRBV5-4 and TRBJ1-1, with 7 nucleotides matching TRBD1. Germline V gives CDR1 SGHNT, CDR2 YYREEE (reference sequence). Trimming at V came to 4 bases and at J to 4 bases, leaving 10 bases not matched to a gene. This CDR3 is built from 15 residues. The DNA of the CDR3 is TGTGCCAGCAGCCGAAGACAGGGTGGGAGCACTGAAGCTTTCTTT. As protein: CASSRRQGGSTEAFF. Drawing the rest from reference TRBV5-4 and TRBJ1-1, the complete variable domain is ETGVTQSPTHLIKTRGQQVTLRCSSQSGHNTVSWYQQALGQGPQFIFQYYREEENGRGNFPPRFSGLQFPNYSSELNVNALELDDSALYLCASSRRQGGSTEAFFGQGTRLTVV.

The rearrangement joins TRBV28 to TRBJ1-5; no clear D gene. Germline V CDR1 and CDR2: MDHEN, SYDVKM. With 7 bases removed from V and 0 bases from J, the gap between germline ends came to 7 bases. The CDR3 is 13 residues long. This CDR3 is CASINYSNQPQHF. CDR3 nucleotide sequence: TGTGCCAGCATTAACTATAGCAATCAGCCCCAGCATTTT.

The chain uses TRBV7-9 and TRBJ1-2, with D tentatively TRBD1 (5 bases). CDR1 is SEHNR, CDR2 FQNEAQ, per germline (reference sequence). The CDR3 totals 13 residues. Trimming pared 10 bases from V and 3 bases from J, leaving 15 bases between. The CDR3 protein is CATLRQSHYGYTF. Here the CDR3 DNA reads TGTGCCACCCTCCGACAGTCCCACTATGGCTACACCTTC.

The chain recombines TRBV11-2 with TRBJ1-1, with D possibly matching TRBD1 (5 bases). Germline lookup yields CDR1 SGHAT and CDR2 FQNNGV. Trimming stripped 5 bases from V and 1 base from J, with 11 bases between. The CDR3 is 14 amino acids. This CDR3 is CASSLGRGNTEAFF. The CDR3 nucleotides read TGTGCCAGCAGCCTAGGGAGGGGGAACACTGAAGCTTTCTTT. The full variable domain, rest sourced from reference TRBV11-2 and TRBJ1-1, is EAGVAQSPRYKIIEKRQSVAFWCNPISGHATLYWYQQILGQGPKLLIQFQNNGVVDDSQLPKDRFSAERLKGVDSTLKIQPAKLEDSAVYLCASSLGRGNTEAFFGQGTRLTVV.